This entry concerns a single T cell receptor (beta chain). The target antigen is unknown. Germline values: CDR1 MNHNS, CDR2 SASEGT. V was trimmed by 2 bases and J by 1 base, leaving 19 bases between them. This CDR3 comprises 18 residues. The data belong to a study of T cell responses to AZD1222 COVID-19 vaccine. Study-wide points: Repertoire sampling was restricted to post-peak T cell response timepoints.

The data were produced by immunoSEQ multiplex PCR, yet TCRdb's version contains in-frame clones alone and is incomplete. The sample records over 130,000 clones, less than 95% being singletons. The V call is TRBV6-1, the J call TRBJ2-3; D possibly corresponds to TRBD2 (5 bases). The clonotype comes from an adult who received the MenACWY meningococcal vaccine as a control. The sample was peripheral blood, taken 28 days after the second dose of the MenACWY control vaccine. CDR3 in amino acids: CASSEKDPRGAGTDTQYF. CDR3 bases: TGTGCCAGCAGTGAAAAAGATCCTCGGGGTGCCGGCACAGATACGCAGTATTTT.